These T cell receptor beta chains were read from a single sample in a study of T-cell reconstitution after alpha-beta-depleted transplantation in children. Using its own MiXCR run on the PCR reads, TCRdb lists one record per CDR3 protein. Of 150,000 to 200,000 distinct CDR3 sequences in the sample, 6% to 7% were seen once. Material: PBMCs from the stem cell graft donor, obtained from the stem cell graft. Receptors were obtained from a human donor who donated a stem cell graft to a child with Wiskott-Aldrich syndrome. Each CDR3 is given with its conserved first and last residue. The D gene is left open where the match is weak. Some rows have no size entry. The others give once, few or many, or a class for an expanded clone.

D,V,size,J,CDR3,DNA
NA,TRBV20-1,many,TRBJ1-4,CSARKARDDEKLFF,TGCAGTGCTAGAAAGGCGCGAGACGATGAAAAACTGTTTTTT
TRBD2,TRBV7-2,NA,TRBJ2-5,CASSLREGATQYF,TGTGCCAGCAGCTTAAGGGAGGGCGCGACCCAGTACTTC
TRBD1,TRBV7-9,few,TRBJ1-1,CASSFQDRGFEAFF,TGTGCCAGCAGCTTCCAGGACAGGGGTTTTGAAGCTTTCTTT
NA,TRBV7-2,NA,TRBJ2-7,CASSGGGTTYEQYF,TGTGCCAGCAGCGGGGGCGGCACGACCTACGAGCAGTACTTC
TRBD1,TRBV20-1,many,TRBJ1-5,CSARDTGGGISNQPQHF,TGCAGTGCTAGAGACACAGGGGGCGGAATCTCCAATCAGCCCCAGCATTTT
NA,TRBV24-1,many,TRBJ2-6,CATSDPISGANVLTF,TGTGCCACCAGTGATCCGATTTCTGGGGCCAACGTCCTGACTTTC
NA,TRBV9,many,TRBJ1-2,CASSVPGGIYGYTF,TGTGCCAGCAGCGTTCCCGGGGGGATCTATGGCTACACCTTC
NA,TRBV29-1,many,TRBJ2-5,CSVRDGLSSEGMKTQYF,TGCAGCGTCCGGGACGGGTTGAGTAGCGAGGGGATGAAGACCCAGTACTTC
TRBD1,TRBV3-1,NA,TRBJ1-2,CASSQDWTGASYGYTF,TGTGCCAGCAGCCAAGATTGGACAGGGGCAAGCTATGGCTACACCTTC
NA,TRBV5-1,many,TRBJ1-1,CASSLEGMNTEAFF,TGCGCCAGCAGCTTGGAGGGGATGAACACTGAAGCTTTCTTT
TRBD2,TRBV11-2,many,TRBJ2-1,CASSLVAGTRNEQFF,TGTGCCAGCAGCTTAGTTGCCGGGACTAGAAATGAGCAGTTCTTC
TRBD1,TRBV4-2,NA,TRBJ2-1,CASSQDLPWTGGGNEQFF,TGTGCCAGCAGCCAAGATTTGCCGTGGACAGGGGGTGGGAATGAGCAGTTCTTC
NA,TRBV18,few,TRBJ1-3,CASERGNTIYF,TGTGCCAGCGAACGCGGAAACACCATATATTTT
NA,TRBV29-1,many,TRBJ1-2,CSVEESRGHGGYTF,TGCAGCGTTGAAGAATCTCGGGGTCACGGTGGCTACACCTTC
NA,TRBV6-5,many,TRBJ1-6,CASSYSIGAGLNSPLHF,TGTGCCAGCAGTTACTCGATAGGTGCAGGGCTGAATTCACCCCTCCACTTT
TRBD1,TRBV20-1,many,TRBJ1-4,CSARYWDRGQKLFF,TGCAGTGCTAGATATTGGGACAGGGGTCAAAAACTGTTTTTT
NA,TRBV12-3/TRBV12-4,many,TRBJ1-6,CASSLTLSNSPLHF,TGTGCCAGCAGTTTAACGCTTAGTAATTCACCCCTCCACTTT
NA,TRBV7-8,few,TRBJ1-2,CASSDFNMAGSPVYGYTF,TGTGCCAGCAGCGACTTTAATATGGCGGGGAGTCCTGTCTATGGCTACACCTTC
TRBD2,TRBV7-2,many,TRBJ2-3,CASSPGGAADTQYF,TGTGCCAGCAGCCCCGGGGGGGCTGCAGATACGCAGTATTTT
TRBD1,TRBV7-2,many,TRBJ1-2,CASSLPGGINYGYTF,TGTGCCAGCAGCTTACCAGGGGGGATTAACTATGGCTACACCTTC
TRBD2,TRBV10-3,many,TRBJ2-1,CAISQTSGSFNEQFF,TGTGCCATCAGTCAAACTAGCGGGAGTTTCAATGAGCAGTTCTTC
TRBD2,TRBV5-1,many,TRBJ2-1,CASSLGLAGKNEQFF,TGCGCCAGCAGCTTGGGACTAGCGGGGAAGAATGAGCAGTTCTTC
NA,TRBV30,NA,TRBJ2-1,CAWSPGTLGNEQFF,TGTGCCTGGAGCCCGGGGACCCTAGGGAATGAGCAGTTCTTC
TRBD2,TRBV29-1,many,TRBJ2-7,CSVATSVLEDEQYF,TGCAGCGTTGCCACTAGCGTTCTTGAGGACGAGCAGTACTTC
TRBD1,TRBV3-1,many,TRBJ2-5,CASSPGTASGETQYF,TGTGCCAGCAGCCCTGGGACAGCGTCAGGGGAGACCCAGTACTTC
NA,TRBV12-3/TRBV12-4,many,TRBJ1-2,CASSEDRVYGYTF,TGTGCCAGCAGCGAAGACAGAGTCTATGGCTACACCTTC
NA,TRBV21-1,few,TRBJ1-6,CASSNGKSLRGLDSPLHF,TGTGCCAGCAGCAATGGAAAGAGTCTTCGTGGTTTGGATTCACCCCTCCACTTT
NA,TRBV24-1,many,TRBJ2-1,CATSDLSGEMNNEQFF,TGTGCCACCAGTGATTTGTCCGGGGAGATGAACAATGAGCAGTTCTTC
NA,TRBV5-1,many,TRBJ2-7,CASSRSSGTDEQYF,TGCGCCAGCAGCCGAAGTTCGGGGACCGACGAGCAGTACTTC
NA,TRBV12-3/TRBV12-4,many,TRBJ2-1,CASSLGTGGSNEQFF,TGTGCCAGCAGCCTCGGGACCGGAGGCTCCAATGAGCAGTTCTTC
NA,TRBV10-3,few,TRBJ1-5,CAISPRRGQPQHF,TGTGCCATCAGTCCGCGCCGCGGGCAGCCCCAGCATTTT
TRBD1,TRBV10-3,many,TRBJ2-7,CAISGRTGEFSEQYF,TGTGCCATCAGTGGCAGGACAGGGGAGTTTAGCGAGCAGTACTTC
NA,TRBV24-1,many,TRBJ2-3,CAAGGARTDTQYF,TGTGCCGCAGGCGGGGCGCGCACAGATACGCAGTATTTT
NA,TRBV20-1,many,TRBJ2-1,CSATLDPPSGVAYNEQFF,TGCAGTGCTACCCTCGACCCCCCCTCGGGTGTCGCCTACAATGAGCAGTTCTTC
NA,TRBV5-1,many,TRBJ1-1,CASSPQGGSTEAFF,TGCGCCAGCAGCCCACAGGGAGGGAGCACTGAAGCTTTCTTT
NA,TRBV9,many,TRBJ2-1,CASSVEGGPIFVDEQFF,TGTGCCAGCAGCGTAGAAGGCGGCCCTATTTTCGTTGATGAGCAGTTCTTC
TRBD2,TRBV6-2/TRBV6-3,many,TRBJ2-2,CASSYYPWSAAGINTGELFF,TGTGCCAGCAGTTATTATCCCTGGTCGGCAGCGGGGATAAACACCGGGGAGCTGTTTTTT
TRBD1,TRBV12-3/TRBV12-4,many,TRBJ1-6,CASSKGASNSPLHF,TGTGCCAGCAGCAAGGGGGCTTCGAATTCACCCCTCCACTTT
NA,TRBV12-3/TRBV12-4,many,TRBJ2-7,CASSRPTTYEQYF,TGTGCCTCAAGTAGGCCCACGACCTACGAGCAGTACTTC
NA,TRBV14,NA,TRBJ2-3,CASSPPFGGTESTDTQYF,TGTGCCAGCAGCCCGCCCTTTGGGGGGACCGAAAGCACAGATACGCAGTATTTT
NA,TRBV6-6,many,TRBJ2-7,CASSPPGEQYF,TGTGCCAGCAGCCCGCCGGGAGAGCAGTACTTC
TRBD1,TRBV7-9,NA,TRBJ2-1,CASRPVLDRGGNEQFF,TGTGCCAGCAGACCCGTCCTGGACAGGGGTGGGAATGAGCAGTTCTTC